The rows below give T cell receptor beta chains drawn from one sample of a study of OX40 agonist ivuxolimab in advanced cancers. The protocol was immunoSEQ multiplex PCR, while the TCRdb copy is restricted to in-frame clones and leaves out a portion. The repertoire includes 65,000 to 95,000 clones, 90% of them detected once, and around 0.34% sits in the top ten. This specimen consisted of CD4+ or CD8+ T cells sorted from blood, obtained in a trial of the OX40 agonist ivuxolimab. The receptors stem from an adult with an advanced solid tumor such as melanoma, head and neck, liver or kidney cancer. Each CDR3 is given without its conserved first and last residue. The D gene is left open where the match is weak.

v_gene	d_gene	j_gene	CDR3aa
TRBV7-9	TRBD1	TRBJ1-2	ASSYIESGQGVYHYGYT
TRBV9	-	TRBJ1-1	ASSFSGDHPEAF
TRBV6-5	-	TRBJ2-5	ASSYNPGETQY
TRBV20-1	-	TRBJ2-1	SASYNEQF
TRBV15	-	TRBJ1-6	ATSRNRESPLH
TRBV15	TRBD2	TRBJ2-1	ATRSLGGDLYEQF
TRBV5-1	-	TRBJ2-2	ASTRLGGPGELF
TRBV2	-	TRBJ1-1	ASSEESNTEAF
TRBV28	TRBD1	TRBJ2-3	ASRTDRTPDTQY
TRBV19	-	TRBJ1-1	ASSKGGRTEAF
TRBV11-2	TRBD1	TRBJ1-1	ASSSYRDSLNTEAF
TRBV7-6	-	TRBJ1-4	ASSATWVSNEKLF
TRBV30	-	TRBJ1-4	AWSYVFNEKLF
TRBV7-9	-	TRBJ2-6	ASSSLPWGSSGANVLT
TRBV6-6	-	TRBJ1-5	ASREGFGQPQH
TRBV19	TRBD2	TRBJ2-3	ASLAGGLGDTQY
TRBV30	-	TRBJ1-2	AWRPRALPSGYT
TRBV28	-	TRBJ1-5	ASSYWNQPQH
TRBV9	TRBD1	TRBJ2-7	ASSEGTDTIIYEQY
TRBV4-2	-	TRBJ2-1	ADQPPNEQF
TRBV7-9	-	TRBJ1-1	ASSLGHPNTEAF
TRBV6-6	-	TRBJ1-4	ASSSGGANEKLF
TRBV11-2	-	TRBJ1-3	ASRAARAREGSGNTIY
TRBV7-8	-	TRBJ2-5	ASSLYLQGETQY
TRBV5-5	-	TRBJ2-5	ASSFVGKETQY
TRBV25-1	-	TRBJ2-1	ASSRGSYNEQF
TRBV2	TRBD1	TRBJ2-4	ASSSGTGGLAKNIQY
TRBV11-2	-	TRBJ1-1	ASSLWTGGTEAF
TRBV6-1	TRBD1	TRBJ1-5	ASSETGENQPQH
TRBV25-1	-	TRBJ1-2	ASSEAVVNYGYT
TRBV9	-	TRBJ1-5	ASSVSPNQPQH
TRBV28	-	TRBJ1-2	ASSDRSANYGYT
TRBV5-5	-	TRBJ1-2	ASSLERGADADYGYT
TRBV19	TRBD1	TRBJ2-7	ASIPTRDSTEEQY
TRBV19	TRBD1	TRBJ2-5	ASSSLQGFETQY
TRBV4-1	TRBD2	TRBJ2-3	ASSQARGRGTDTQY
TRBV5-6	TRBD1	TRBJ1-3	ASSSLTGENTIY
TRBV18	-	TRBJ1-2	ASSPFSQANNYGYT
TRBV29-1	-	TRBJ2-3	SVAPGDSTDTQY
TRBV5-1	-	TRBJ1-4	ASSLALAGANEKLF
TRBV6-1	TRBD1	TRBJ1-1	ASGTGMNTEAF
TRBV6-6	-	TRBJ1-6	ASSYSRGASNSPLH
TRBV6-1	TRBD1	TRBJ1-4	ASSAGTGDEKLF
TRBV5-1	TRBD1	TRBJ2-2	ASTSGTGDTGELF
TRBV9	-	TRBJ2-5	ASSVSEGGLETQY
TRBV4-1	-	TRBJ1-2	ASSRTRVADYGYT
TRBV11-3	-	TRBJ1-1	ASPDGTEAF